Listed below are T cell receptor beta chains from one sample, sequenced in a study of blood T cell repertoires in COVID-19. The protocol was immunoSEQ multiplex PCR, while the TCRdb copy is restricted to in-frame clones and leaves out a portion. The sample shows about 120,000 clones, roughly 88% of them seen only once. The sequenced material came from peripheral blood. These receptors originate from a man aged 50-60 years with acute or convalescent COVID-19. The CDR3 runs from the conserved cysteine through the conserved F or W. The order of the fields is J gene, D gene, clone size, V gene, CDR3 protein, CDR3 DNA. The D gene is left open where the match is weak. Where a row states a size, it is once, few, many or the class of an expanded clone; other rows omit it.

TRBJ2-3	TRBD2	-	TRBV7-6	CASSLASGSPTDTQYF	TGTGCCAGCAGCTTAGCCAGCGGGAGTCCGACAGATACGCAGTATTTT
TRBJ2-5	-	-	TRBV12-3/TRBV12-4	CASSFRGEETQYF	TGTGCCAGCAGTTTCCGCGGGGAAGAGACCCAGTACTTC
TRBJ2-7	TRBD2	-	TRBV29-1	CSVGRGLVASSEQYF	TGCAGCGTTGGCAGGGGACTAGTGGCCTCTAGCGAGCAGTACTTC
TRBJ2-3	-	-	TRBV11-2	CASSLQTGHTDTQYF	TGTGCCAGCAGCTTACAGACAGGACATACAGATACGCAGTATTTT
TRBJ1-3	TRBD1	-	TRBV7-6	CASSSGQGAGNTIYF	TGTGCCAGCAGCTCCGGACAGGGGGCGGGAAACACCATATATTTT
TRBJ2-7	TRBD2	-	TRBV19	CASSTTSGSSYEQYF	TGTGCCAGTAGTACCACTAGCGGGAGCTCCTACGAGCAGTACTTC
TRBJ2-7	-	-	TRBV6-5	CASNSDIPYYEQYF	TGTGCCAGCAATTCAGACATACCCTACTACGAGCAGTACTTC
TRBJ2-7	-	few	TRBV2	CASRGTNRDEQYF	TGTGCCAGCAGGGGGACAAACAGGGACGAGCAGTACTTC
TRBJ1-2	-	-	TRBV3-1/TRBV3-2	CASSRDPDRGRGYTF	TGTGCCAGCAGCCGAGACCCGGACAGAGGGCGAGGCTACACCTTC
TRBJ2-1	-	-	TRBV9	CASSVAGADNEQFF	TGTGCCAGCAGCGTAGCGGGAGCCGACAATGAGCAGTTCTTC
TRBJ2-5	-	few	TRBV2	CASRQGQVETQYF	TGTGCCAGCAGACAGGGACAAGTGGAGACCCAGTACTTC
TRBJ1-6	TRBD1	-	TRBV7-2	CASSLHVFSVPQGSPLHF	TGTGCCAGCAGCTTACACGTCTTTTCTGTCCCACAGGGGTCACCCCTCCACTTT
TRBJ2-3	TRBD2	-	TRBV4-1	CASSQGTSGTTDTQYF	TGCGCCAGCAGCCAAGGGACTAGCGGGACAACAGATACGCAGTATTTT
TRBJ2-2	TRBD2	-	TRBV10-3	CAISATSGGGTSGELFF	TGTGCCATCAGTGCTACTAGCGGGGGAGGAACGTCCGGGGAGCTGTTTTTT
TRBJ1-2	-	-	TRBV24-1	CAAPPRGSLYGYTF	TGTGCCGCCCCTCCGAGGGGGAGCCTCTATGGCTACACCTTC
TRBJ1-4	-	-	TRBV11-3	CASSRGEKLFF	TGTGCCAGCAGTAGGGGTGAAAAACTGTTTTTT
TRBJ2-1	-	-	TRBV9	CASSPRGTAPSGEQFF	TGTGCCAGCAGCCCCCGCGGGACCGCGCCGAGTGGTGAGCAGTTCTTC
TRBJ2-7	TRBD2	-	TRBV4-3	CASSQLAGVYEQYF	TGCGCCAGCAGCCAACTAGCGGGGGTATACGAGCAGTACTTC
TRBJ2-7	-	-	TRBV5-4	CASSLAGEASYEQYF	TGTGCCAGCAGCTTGGCCGGGGAGGCCTCCTACGAGCAGTACTTC
TRBJ2-3	TRBD2	-	TRBV7-2	CASRTREHGTDTQYF	TGTGCCAGCCGAACGCGGGAGCACGGAACAGATACGCAGTATTTT
TRBJ2-1	-	-	TRBV7-2	CASEPGSSYNEQFF	TGTGCCAGTGAACCGGGAAGCTCCTACAATGAGCAGTTCTTC
TRBJ1-2	TRBD1	few	TRBV5-1	CASSGRQGSHYGYTF	TGCGCCAGCAGCGGGCGACAGGGGAGCCACTATGGCTACACCTTC
TRBJ2-2	TRBD2	-	TRBV29-1	CSVTELAFTGELFF	TGCAGCGTTACGGAACTAGCGTTCACCGGGGAGCTGTTTTTT
TRBJ2-3	TRBD2	-	TRBV13	CASSSTRLAGEVTQYF	TGTGCCAGCAGCTCCACCAGACTAGCGGGAGAAGTTACGCAGTATTTT
TRBJ2-1	TRBD2	-	TRBV9	CASSVATSGLYNEQFF	TGTGCCAGCAGCGTAGCTACTAGCGGACTCTACAATGAGCAGTTCTTC
TRBJ2-2	TRBD2	-	TRBV14	CASSYGLAGYTGELFF	TGTGCCAGCAGTTACGGACTAGCGGGATACACCGGGGAGCTGTTTTTT
TRBJ1-2	TRBD1	-	TRBV5-1	CASSQATGGKDGYTF	TGCGCCAGCAGCCAAGCGACAGGGGGGAAGGATGGCTACACCTTC
TRBJ1-2	TRBD1	-	TRBV5-7	CASSLGVRWTGMYGYTF	TGTGCCAGCAGCTTGGGCGTTAGGTGGACAGGGATGTATGGCTACACCTTC
TRBJ2-2	TRBD1	-	TRBV5-1	CASSSRTGNTGELFF	TGCGCCAGCAGCTCTCGGACAGGGAACACCGGGGAGCTGTTTTTT
TRBJ1-5	TRBD1	-	TRBV7-2	CASSPSGRGYQPQHF	TGTGCCAGCAGCCCCTCCGGCAGGGGGTATCAGCCCCAGCATTTT
TRBJ1-1	TRBD1	-	TRBV14	CASSQMTGGGNTEAFF	TGTGCCAGCAGCCAGATGACAGGGGGAGGAAACACTGAAGCTTTCTTT
TRBJ1-1	-	-	TRBV19	CASSIDQGMTTEAFF	TGTGCCAGTAGTATAGATCAGGGCATGACCACTGAAGCTTTCTTT
TRBJ2-2	TRBD2	-	TRBV24-1	CATSDFRPAPGLAGGRSTGELFF	TGTGCCACCAGTGATTTCCGACCGGCCCCGGGACTAGCGGGAGGGCGTAGCACCGGGGAGCTGTTTTTT
TRBJ2-3	TRBD2	once	TRBV6-5	CASTPSGIITDTQYF	TGTGCCAGCACCCCTAGCGGGATTATAACAGATACGCAGTATTTT
TRBJ1-4	-	-	TRBV6-2/TRBV6-3	CASSYRRERGKLFF	TGTGCCAGCAGTTACCGCAGGGAACGAGGAAAACTGTTTTTT
TRBJ1-6	TRBD1	-	TRBV5-1	CASSRDRDNSPLHF	TGCGCCAGCAGTCGGGACAGGGATAATTCACCCCTCCACTTT
TRBJ2-1	TRBD2	-	TRBV3-1/TRBV3-2	CASSQDPGTSGGEQFF	TGTGCCAGCAGCCAAGACCCCGGGACTAGCGGTGGTGAGCAGTTCTTC
TRBJ2-7	TRBD1	-	TRBV4-3	CASSQVRGQDSSYEQYF	TGCGCCAGCAGCCAAGTGAGGGGACAGGATAGCTCCTACGAGCAGTACTTC
TRBJ2-7	-	-	TRBV27	CASSLSGSSYEQYF	TGTGCCAGCAGTTTGTCAGGGTCTTCCTACGAGCAGTACTTC
TRBJ1-6	-	-	TRBV19	CASNRRGNRDSPLHF	TGTGCCAGTAACCGGAGGGGAAACCGGGATTCACCCCTCCACTTT
TRBJ2-1	-	-	TRBV12-2	CASPLGRASGSRMTYNEQFF	TGTGCAAGTCCCCTAGGTCGGGCTAGCGGGAGTAGGATGACCTACAATGAGCAGTTCTTC
TRBJ2-1	TRBD2	-	TRBV4-1	CASSHPKASGTYNEQFF	TGCGCCAGCAGCCACCCCAAGGCTAGCGGGACCTACAATGAGCAGTTCTTC